The 14 T cell receptor beta chains given below trace back to one sample, sequenced in a study of T cells expressing NK-cell markers. No DNA is given; TCRdb re-called the 5' RACE reads and lists each CDR3 protein once. This sample contains around 550,000 distinct CDR3 sequences. Material: blood T cells: a sorted CD56 or NKG2C T cell subset, CD4+ or CD8+ T cells, or bulk PBMC T cells (not recorded which). The receptors shown here come from a young man in good health.

The chain has TRBV5-1 and TRBJ1-2. Germline CDR1 is SGHRS and CDR2 is YFSETQ. This CDR3 has 12 residues. The CDR3: CASSLFDDGYTF.

The chain is built from TRBV28 and TRBJ2-1; TCRdb returns TRBD2, unconfirmable since there is no DNA. The CDR3 has 15 amino acids. The V gene's germline CDR1 is MDHEN and CDR2 SYDVKM. The CDR3 spells CASSYPRSPRNEQFF. Based on the CDR3 plus reference TRBV28 and TRBJ2-1, the full variable domain is DVKVTQSSRYLVKRTGEKVFLECVQDMDHENMFWYRQDPGLGLRLIYFSYDVKMKEKGDIPEGYSVSREKKERFSLILESASTNQTSMYLCASSYPRSPRNEQFFGPGTRLTVL.

The rearrangement links TRBV12-3 or TRBV12-4 to TRBJ1-3; TCRdb's D call, TRBD1, is unchecked because there is no DNA. This CDR3 comprises 14 residues. The CDR3: CASRPGGAGNTIYF.

This chain links TRBV6-5 with TRBJ2-2; the TCRdb call, TRBD2, lacks DNA for checking. The germline CDR1 and CDR2 sequences are MNHEY and SVGAGI. The CDR3 runs 18 residues. The CDR3 reads CASSYAPPGLAATGELFF.

The V gene is TRBV5-1, the J gene TRBJ2-1; TCRdb's D gene call, TRBD1, goes unchecked for lack of DNA. The CDR3 has 13 amino acids. Germline V gene data show CDR1 as SGHRS and CDR2 as YFSETQ. This CDR3 reads CASSEPLRHEQFF.

CDR3: CASSLGGAGTDTQYF. The rearrangement joins TRBV12-3 or TRBV12-4 to TRBJ2-3; with no DNA, the TCRdb D assignment of TRBD1 cannot be verified. This CDR3 has 15 residues.

The gene calls are TRBV20-1 and TRBJ2-7; TCRdb calls TRBD1, which cannot be checked without DNA. This CDR3 is 12 amino acids long. In germline, CDR1 is DFQATT, CDR2 SNEGSKA (reference sequence). CDR3: CSASGQGYEQYF.

The chain couples TRBV6-1 to TRBJ2-3; the D gene TCRdb calls, TRBD2, cannot be checked with no DNA. Germline CDR1 is MNHNS and CDR2 is SASEGT. The CDR3 extends over 18 amino acids. CDR3 loop: CASRPYPGLATRTDTQYF.

This chain joins TRBV5-1 and TRBJ2-1. This CDR3 spans 14 amino acids. Germline loops: CDR1 SGHRS, CDR2 YFSETQ. The CDR3 loop is CASSPHRNYNEQFF.

The V and J genes are TRBV10-3 and TRBJ2-1; lacking DNA, the TRBD1 call made by TCRdb goes unchecked. The CDR3 sequence is 15 residues long. Germline CDR1 and CDR2: ENHRY and SYGVKD. The CDR3 sequence is CAITGAGGPYNEQFF.

The V and J genes are TRBV5-6 and TRBJ2-3; the D gene TCRdb calls, TRBD1, cannot be checked with no DNA. Germline CDR1 SGHDT, CDR2 YYEEEE. The CDR3 totals 16 residues. The CDR3 reads CASSLGIGRVSDTQYF.

This chain connects TRBV12-3 or TRBV12-4 to TRBJ1-6; the D gene TCRdb calls, TRBD1, cannot be checked with no DNA. The CDR3 length is 14 residues. CDR3 sequence: CASSLNRNNSPLHF.

The V and J genes are TRBV12-3 or TRBV12-4 and TRBJ2-3. This CDR3 has 14 amino acids. The CDR3 sequence: CASSFSEITDTQYF.

The genes are TRBV6-5 and TRBJ2-3. Germline V gene sequence: CDR1 MNHEY, CDR2 SVGAGI. The length of the CDR3 is 15 residues. This CDR3 is CASSYSSGRTDTQYF.